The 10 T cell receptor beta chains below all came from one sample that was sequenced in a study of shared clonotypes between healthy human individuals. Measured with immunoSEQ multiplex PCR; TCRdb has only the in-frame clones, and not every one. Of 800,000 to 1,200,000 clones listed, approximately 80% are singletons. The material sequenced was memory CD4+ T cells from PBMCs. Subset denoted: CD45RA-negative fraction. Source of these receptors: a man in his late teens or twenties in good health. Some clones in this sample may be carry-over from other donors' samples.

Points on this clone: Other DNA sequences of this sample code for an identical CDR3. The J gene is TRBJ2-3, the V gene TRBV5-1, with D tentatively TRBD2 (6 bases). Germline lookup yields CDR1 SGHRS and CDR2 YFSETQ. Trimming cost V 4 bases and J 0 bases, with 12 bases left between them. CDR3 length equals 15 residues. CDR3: CASSLEGASTDTQYF. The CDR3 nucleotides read TGCGCCAGCAGCCTGGAGGGTGCTAGCACAGATACGCAGTATTTT.

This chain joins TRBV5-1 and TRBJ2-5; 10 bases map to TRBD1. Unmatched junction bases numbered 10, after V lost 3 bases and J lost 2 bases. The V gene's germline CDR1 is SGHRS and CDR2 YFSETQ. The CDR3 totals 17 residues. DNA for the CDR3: TGCGCCAGCAGCTCAAGGCGGGACAGGGGAGGGCAAGAGACCCAGTACTTC. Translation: CASSSRRDRGGQETQYF.

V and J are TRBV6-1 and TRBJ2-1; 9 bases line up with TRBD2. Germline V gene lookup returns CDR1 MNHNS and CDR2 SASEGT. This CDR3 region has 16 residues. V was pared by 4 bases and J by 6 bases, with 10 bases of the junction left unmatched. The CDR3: CASSAYSGSSRNEQFF. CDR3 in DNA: TGTGCCAGCAGTGCTTATAGCGGGAGTTCCCGCAATGAGCAGTTCTTC.

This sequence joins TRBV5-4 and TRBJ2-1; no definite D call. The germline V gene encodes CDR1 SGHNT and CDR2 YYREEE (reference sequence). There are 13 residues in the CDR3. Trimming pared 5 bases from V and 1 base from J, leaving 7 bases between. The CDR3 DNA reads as TGTGCCAGCAGACCCCGTTCCTACAATGAGCAGTTCTTC. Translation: CASRPRSYNEQFF.

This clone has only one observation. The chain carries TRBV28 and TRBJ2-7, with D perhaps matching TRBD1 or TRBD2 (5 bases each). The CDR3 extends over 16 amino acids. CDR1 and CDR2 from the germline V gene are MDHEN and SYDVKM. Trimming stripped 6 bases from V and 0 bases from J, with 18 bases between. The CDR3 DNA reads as TGTGCCAGCAGCCCAGCAGGCGAGGGGCCCTCCTACGAGCAGTACTTC. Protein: CASSPAGEGPSYEQYF.

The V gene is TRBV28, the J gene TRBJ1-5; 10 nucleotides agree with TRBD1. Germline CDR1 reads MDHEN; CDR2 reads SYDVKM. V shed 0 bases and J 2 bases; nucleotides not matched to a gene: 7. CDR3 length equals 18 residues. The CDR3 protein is CASSLWGQGSVGNQPQHF. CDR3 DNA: TGTGCCAGCAGTTTATGGGGACAGGGGTCTGTGGGCAATCAGCCCCAGCATTTT.

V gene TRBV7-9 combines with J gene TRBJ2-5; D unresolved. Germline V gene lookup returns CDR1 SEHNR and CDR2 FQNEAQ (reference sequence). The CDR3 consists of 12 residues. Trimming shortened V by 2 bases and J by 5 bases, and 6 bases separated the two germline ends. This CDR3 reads CASSLNLETQYF. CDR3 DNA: TGTGCCAGCAGCTTAAACTTGGAGACCCAGTACTTC.

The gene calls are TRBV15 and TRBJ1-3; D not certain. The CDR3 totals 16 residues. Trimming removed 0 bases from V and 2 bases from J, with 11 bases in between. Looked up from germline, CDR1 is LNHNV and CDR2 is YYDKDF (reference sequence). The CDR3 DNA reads TGTGCCACCAGCAGAGAGCCAGGAGGAACTGGAAACACCATATATTTT. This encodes CATSREPGGTGNTIYF.

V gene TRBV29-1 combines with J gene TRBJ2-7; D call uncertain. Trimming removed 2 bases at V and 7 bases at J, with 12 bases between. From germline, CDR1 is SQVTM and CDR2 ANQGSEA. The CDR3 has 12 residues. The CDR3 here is CSVESGPREQYF. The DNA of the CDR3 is TGCAGCGTTGAATCAGGCCCCCGGGAGCAGTACTTC.

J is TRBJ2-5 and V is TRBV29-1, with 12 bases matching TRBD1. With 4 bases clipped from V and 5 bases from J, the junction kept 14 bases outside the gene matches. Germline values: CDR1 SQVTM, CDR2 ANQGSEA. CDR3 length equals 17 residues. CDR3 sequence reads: CSVAGSRDRGPGETQYF. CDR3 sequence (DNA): TGCAGCGTTGCGGGGTCTCGGGACAGGGGGCCAGGGGAGACCCAGTACTTC.